This is a list of T cell receptor beta chains from one sample in a study of beta chain features in type 1 diabetes. Measured with immunoSEQ multiplex PCR; TCRdb has only the in-frame clones, and not every one. The repertoire holds around 26,000 clones, about 71% seen once, with about 1% in the top ten. Sequences were obtained from stem cell memory CD4+ T cells from blood. The receptors derive from a woman between 40 and 50 years old with type 1 diabetes. CDR3s include the opening cysteine and the closing phenylalanine or tryptophan. D genes are given only for firm matches. Clone size, where shown, is once, few, many, or a class for clones that have expanded.

cdr3_nt cdr3_aa cdr3_length d_call clone_size j_call v_call
TGTGCCAGCAGCGGTGGTGGGGGGTTTCAGCCCCAGCATTTT CASSGGGGFQPQHF 14 - - TRBJ1-5 TRBV6-6
TGCGCCAGCAGTCCCCTAGTCCGCGGATACGAGCAGTACTTC CASSPLVRGYEQYF 14 - - TRBJ2-7 TRBV4-1
TGTGCCACCAGCGGAGACAGGGGCGGACAGCCCCAGCATTTT CATSGDRGGQPQHF 14 TRBD1 once TRBJ1-5 TRBV15
TGTGCCAGCAGCTTAGGGGGGACAGGGGGCGCGGGAGAGCAGTACTTC CASSLGGTGGAGEQYF 16 TRBD1 once TRBJ2-7 TRBV7-9
TGTGCCAGCCGCCCTTCCTGGATAGGGAGTGGACGGCATGAGCAGTTCTTC CASRPSWIGSGRHEQFF 17 - - TRBJ2-1 TRBV7-9
TGTGCCAGCAGCACCGCCATCGGGACAGCCACAGATACGCAGTATTTT CASSTAIGTATDTQYF 16 TRBD1 - TRBJ2-3 TRBV7-3
TGTGCCACAGGGGACACAGATACGCAGTATTTT CATGDTDTQYF 11 - - TRBJ2-3 TRBV27
TGTGCCAGCAGCCCTTACGCGGGGGGCGGGTACAATGAGCAGTTCTTC CASSPYAGGGYNEQFF 16 TRBD2 - TRBJ2-1 TRBV7-2
TGTGCCAGCAGTCCACAGGGGGTGCTGAACACTGAAGCTTTCTTT CASSPQGVLNTEAFF 15 TRBD1 few TRBJ1-1 TRBV6-6
TGTGCCAGCTCGGGAGGCAGAAATGAAAAACTGTTTTTT CASSGGRNEKLFF 13 - - TRBJ1-4 TRBV28
TGTGCCAGCAGCTATTCGGGTGGGGAGCTGTTTTTT CASSYSGGELFF 12 - few TRBJ2-2 TRBV7-2
TGTGCCAGCAGCTTAGTGGAGGGGGCAGGGGAGTACTTC CASSLVEGAGEYF 13 - - TRBJ2-7 TRBV11-2
TGTGCCAGCAGTTCCTCGGGGGGCCAGAAATATGGCTACACCTTC CASSSSGGQKYGYTF 15 - - TRBJ1-2 TRBV28
TGTGCCAGCAGCGAGGAGAGAAGCACAGATACGCAGTATTTT CASSEERSTDTQYF 14 - once TRBJ2-3 TRBV4-1
- CASSFGRGSEPTF 13 - few TRBJ1-2 TRBV6-5
TGTGCCAGCAGTCCTTTCGGTGGTGGCTACACCTTC CASSPFGGGYTF 12 - - TRBJ1-2 TRBV6-6
TGTGCCAGCCAGCTCGGACTAGCGATCTCCTACGAGCAGTACTTC CASQLGLAISYEQYF 15 TRBD2 once TRBJ2-7 TRBV6-1
TGTGCCAGCAGCGAACCGGGACAGGGATTCATGTATGGCTACACCTTC CASSEPGQGFMYGYTF 16 TRBD1 - TRBJ1-2 TRBV5-4
TGTGCCAGCAGTTTGGGCCAGGGATGGTTTGGCTACACCTTC CASSLGQGWFGYTF 14 - few TRBJ1-2 TRBV7-9
TGTGCCAGCAGTTACCGACCCGGGACAGGGGACTATGGCTACACCTTC CASSYRPGTGDYGYTF 16 TRBD1 few TRBJ1-2 TRBV6-5
TGCGCCAGCAGCTTGGCCCCTAGCGGGGGGAACAATGAGCAGTTCTTC CASSLAPSGGNNEQFF 16 TRBD2 - TRBJ2-1 TRBV5-1
TGCGCCAGCAGCTCTGAGAGAACTGGGGCCAACGTCCTGACTTTC CASSSERTGANVLTF 15 - - TRBJ2-6 TRBV5-1
TGCGCCAGCAGCTTGTCTACAGGTCGAGAAAAACTGTTTTTT CASSLSTGREKLFF 14 - few TRBJ1-4 TRBV5-1
TGTGCCAGCAGTGAGGGACAGGGTAATCAGCCCCAGCATTTT CASSEGQGNQPQHF 14 TRBD1 - TRBJ1-5 TRBV2
TGTGCCAGCAGCTTTGACGGGTCTAGCACAGATACGCAGTATTTT CASSFDGSSTDTQYF 15 - - TRBJ2-3 TRBV7-8
TGCGCCAGCAGCTTCGCGGTTGAAGCCAATGAGCAGTTCTTC CASSFAVEANEQFF 14 - - TRBJ2-1 TRBV5-1
TGTGCCAGCAGTTTAAATCAGCCCCAGCATTTT CASSLNQPQHF 11 - - TRBJ1-5 TRBV2
TGTGCCAGCAGCTTGGACGGGAAGACCCAGTACTTC CASSLDGKTQYF 12 - - TRBJ2-5 TRBV5-4
TGCAGCGTTGAGCGGGACCGCTACAATGAGCAGTTCTTC CSVERDRYNEQFF 13 - - TRBJ2-1 TRBV29-1
TGTGCCAGCAGCCCTCTTGGGGGGGATGGGTCCTACGAGCAGTACTTC CASSPLGGDGSYEQYF 16 TRBD2 once TRBJ2-7 TRBV14
TGTGCCAGCAGTGCCGGACTCGGCTACACCTTC CASSAGLGYTF 11 - - TRBJ1-2 TRBV2
TGCAGTGCTAGTGAGGAGACCCAGTACTTC CSASEETQYF 10 - few TRBJ2-5 TRBV20-1
TGCGCCAGCAGCCAAGAACTTGGGGGAATTTCCGGGACAGGGGGTTCGACTGAAGCTTTCTTT CASSQELGGISGTGGSTEAFF 21 TRBD1 - TRBJ1-1 TRBV4-3